In its sample, the clone carrying this TCR beta chain was seen many times. Antigen specificity is unknown. These data are taken from a study of molecular identifiers for immune sequencing clone quantification. From the PCR reads, TCRdb called clonotypes with MiXCR, one entry per CDR3 protein. In the table there are approximately 630,000 distinct CDR3 sequences, less than 30% of which are singletons. Overall study results and limits: In a background of around 970,000 naive cells, spiked Jurkat TCR RNA from one cell was reportedly detectable. Clonotypes surpassing 20 RNA copies contained over 98% of effector molecules, versus under 1% in naive cells. Same-barcode identical TCR molecules could make highly expanded clones look smaller than they are.

This CDR3 contains 19 residues. Germline V gene data show CDR1 as SGHVS and CDR2 as FQNEAQ. The V segment lost 3 bases and the J segment 0 bases; nucleotides outside the gene matches: 14. The authors gated naive CD8 T cells as CD8+CD4-CCR7+CD45RA+ for sorting. The chain recombines TRBV7-8 with TRBJ1-1; 9 bases agree with TRBD1. The specimen sequenced was naive CD8+ T cells from blood, with Jurkat cell RNA spiked in. The subset: FACS-sorted CD8+CD4-CCR7+CD45RA+ naive T cells. This receptor was taken from a human donor in good health. Some libraries in this study had Jurkat cell RNA spiked in. The CDR3 reads CASSLRGGTGSHLNTEAFF. The CDR3 nucleotides read TGTGCCAGCAGCTTGAGGGGGGGGACAGGGAGCCATTTGAACACTGAAGCTTTCTTT.